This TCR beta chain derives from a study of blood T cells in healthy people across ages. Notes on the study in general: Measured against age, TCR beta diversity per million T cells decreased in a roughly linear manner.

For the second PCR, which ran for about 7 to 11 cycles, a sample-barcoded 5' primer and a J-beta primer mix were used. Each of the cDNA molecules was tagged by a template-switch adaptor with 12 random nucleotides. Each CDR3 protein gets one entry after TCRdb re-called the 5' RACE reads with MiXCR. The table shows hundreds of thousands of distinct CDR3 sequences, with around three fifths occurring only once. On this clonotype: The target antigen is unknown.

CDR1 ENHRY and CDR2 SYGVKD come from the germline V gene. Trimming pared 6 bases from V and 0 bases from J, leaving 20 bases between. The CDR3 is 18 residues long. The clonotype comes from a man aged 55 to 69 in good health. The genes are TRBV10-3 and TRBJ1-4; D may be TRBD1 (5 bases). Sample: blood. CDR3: CAISPTGTNSPTNEKLFF. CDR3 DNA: TGTGCCATCAGCCCCACGGGGACTAACAGCCCAACTAATGAAAAACTGTTTTTT.